Listed below are T cell receptor beta chains from one sample, sequenced in a study of CD8+ T cells in alopecia areata. Only in-frame clones appear in the TCRdb table, and some are missing; sequencing was by immunoSEQ multiplex PCR. The repertoire holds some 96,000 clones, with around 55% as singletons. The input for sequencing was CD8+ T cells sorted from blood, taken at week 4, from a patient treated with tofacitinib. Source of these receptors: a human donor with alopecia areata. Both conserved end residues are part of each CDR3. D genes are given only for firm matches. Some rows mark clone size as missing; the rest say once, few, many or name a class of expanded clone.

TGCGCCAGCAGCCAAGATTTTTCCGGGGGCGGATATGGCTACACCTTC,CASSQDFSGGGYGYTF,-,TRBV4-3,-,TRBJ1-2
TGTGCCAGCAGCTCAACAGGGGCTGGCTACACCTTC,CASSSTGAGYTF,-,TRBV13,TRBD1,TRBJ1-2
TGTGCCAGCAGCTTGGGGAGTAGAGGGTACGAGCAGTACTTC,CASSLGSRGYEQYF,-,TRBV5-6,-,TRBJ2-7
TGCAGCGTTGTAAAGATTCTATGGGGCACAGATACGCAGTATTTT,CSVVKILWGTDTQYF,-,TRBV29-1,-,TRBJ2-3
TGCGCCAGCAGCTTGGTGGACAGGGTCCCTGAAGCTTTCTTT,CASSLVDRVPEAFF,-,TRBV5-1,TRBD1,TRBJ1-1
TGCGCCAGCAGCTCGGTGAACACTGAAGCTTTCTTT,CASSSVNTEAFF,-,TRBV5-1,-,TRBJ1-1
TGTGCCAGCAGCCTACCCGGGAGCCGGGAGCAGTACTTC,CASSLPGSREQYF,few,TRBV7-9,-,TRBJ2-7
TGTGCCAGCAGCTCGCCTCTTAGCGGGGACTACAATGAGCAGTTCTTC,CASSSPLSGDYNEQFF,-,TRBV5-6,TRBD2,TRBJ2-1
TGTGCCAGCAGCGTAGCAGGGCCAAACTATGGCTACACCTTC,CASSVAGPNYGYTF,-,TRBV9,-,TRBJ1-2
TGCGCCAGCAGCATAGAGGCAGGGGGCACAGATACGCAGTATTTT,CASSIEAGGTDTQYF,-,TRBV5-1,-,TRBJ2-3
TGTGCCAGCACCAGATTATCGGGGGATACGCAGTATTTT,CASTRLSGDTQYF,-,TRBV6-5,-,TRBJ2-3
TGTGCCAGCAGTGTGGACGCAACTAATGAAAAACTGTTTTTT,CASSVDATNEKLFF,-,TRBV2,-,TRBJ1-4
TGTGCCAGCAGCCTCCGGTCTGGGGCCAACGTCCTGACTTTC,CASSLRSGANVLTF,-,TRBV5-6,-,TRBJ2-6
TGTGCCAGCAGCCCCCGGGACGGAGACTACGAGCAGTACTTC,CASSPRDGDYEQYF,-,TRBV9,-,TRBJ2-7
TGTGCCAGCAGCTTAGTTTCAGTGAACACTGAAGCTTTCTTT,CASSLVSVNTEAFF,-,TRBV7-9,-,TRBJ1-1
TGTGCCAGCAGCTTAGCGGAGGGCGAGTTATACGAGCAGTACTTC,CASSLAEGELYEQYF,-,TRBV7-9,-,TRBJ2-7
TGTGCCATCACCAACCCTGGGAAGGGACAGGGGTTTACCTACGAGCAGTACTTC,CAITNPGKGQGFTYEQYF,-,TRBV10-3,TRBD1,TRBJ2-7
TGTGCCAGCAGCAAAGCGCAAACCCAAGAGACCCAGTACTTC,CASSKAQTQETQYF,few,TRBV21-1,-,TRBJ2-5
TGCAGCGTGGAAGAGCGGGGGAGGTATGAGCAGTTCTTC,CSVEERGRYEQFF,once,TRBV29-1,TRBD2,TRBJ2-1
TGTGCCAGTAGTACTCAACATAACACTGAAGCTTTCTTT,CASSTQHNTEAFF,many,TRBV19,-,TRBJ1-1
TGTGCCAGCAGTTACCCCACCGGGGAGCTGTTTTTT,CASSYPTGELFF,many,TRBV10-3,-,TRBJ2-2
TGTGCCAGTAGTATTTGGCTAGCGGGAGGCGAGACCCAGTACTTC,CASSIWLAGGETQYF,-,TRBV19,TRBD2,TRBJ2-5
TGTGCCAGCAGTCCGGGACATACTAACTATGGCTACACCTTC,CASSPGHTNYGYTF,-,TRBV2,-,TRBJ1-2
TGTGCCAGCAGCTTAAGGTCCCTCGTGGGCTACACCTTC,CASSLRSLVGYTF,-,TRBV5-8,-,TRBJ1-2
TGCGCCAGCAGCCAAGAAGGGTCCTATAATTCACCCCTCCACTTT,CASSQEGSYNSPLHF,-,TRBV4-3,-,TRBJ1-6
TGCGCCAGCAGCCAATCCGGGACACAGACTGACAATGAGCAGTTCTTC,CASSQSGTQTDNEQFF,-,TRBV4-3,-,TRBJ2-1
TGCGCCAGCAACGAGGGACAGGACTTCTACGAGCAGTACTTC,CASNEGQDFYEQYF,few,TRBV5-1,TRBD1,TRBJ2-7
TGTGCCAGCAGTGACGAGGGACCCGGTGGTAGCAATCAGCCCCAGCATTTT,CASSDEGPGGSNQPQHF,-,TRBV6-1,-,TRBJ1-5
TGTGCCAGCGAAGGACTAGGTCGTGAGCAGTTCTTC,CASEGLGREQFF,-,TRBV2,TRBD2,TRBJ2-1
TGTGCCACCCACTCGGGGGACACCATATATTTT,CATHSGDTIYF,few,TRBV10-3,-,TRBJ1-3
TGTGCCTGGCTCCTGGGCGGGGAGCTGTTTTTT,CAWLLGGELFF,-,TRBV30,-,TRBJ2-2
TGTGCCAGCAGTTATTTAGCGAGCGGGGGATTGAATGAGCAGTTCTTC,CASSYLASGGLNEQFF,-,TRBV6-6,TRBD2,TRBJ2-1
TGTGCCAGCAGTTTGGCCGGGAGAGAGACCCAGTACTTC,CASSLAGRETQYF,once,TRBV6-6,-,TRBJ2-5
TGCGCCAGCAGCTTGGGAACAGGGTACAATCAGCCCCAGCATTTT,CASSLGTGYNQPQHF,-,TRBV5-1,-,TRBJ1-5
TGCGCCAGCAGCATAAATCAAGTGGGTAATGAGCAGTTCTTC,CASSINQVGNEQFF,-,TRBV4-1,-,TRBJ2-1
TGCGCCAGCAGCTTGTCGAGGGAAATGAACACTGAAGCTTTCTTT,CASSLSREMNTEAFF,-,TRBV5-1,-,TRBJ1-1
TGTGCCAGCTCGCCTCCCCCGCGCACAAGCTCCTACAATGAGCAGTTCTTC,CASSPPPRTSSYNEQFF,few,TRBV18,-,TRBJ2-1
TGTGCCAGCAGTTTATGGACAGGGGGCCAAGAGACCCAGTACTTC,CASSLWTGGQETQYF,-,TRBV27,TRBD1,TRBJ2-5
TGTGCCAGCAGTTTGGAGCCCGGACTAGCGGGAGAAGAGACCCAGTACTTC,CASSLEPGLAGEETQYF,-,TRBV28,TRBD2,TRBJ2-5
TGTGCCAGCAGTGAACCCCCGGCGGGAGGAGGGGAGACCCAGTACTTC,CASSEPPAGGGETQYF,-,TRBV2,TRBD2,TRBJ2-5
TGTGCCAGCAGCCAAGACAGGGGGAGCACAGATACGCAGTATTTT,CASSQDRGSTDTQYF,once,TRBV4-2,TRBD1,TRBJ2-3
TGTGCCAGCAGCTTGGCGGGACATCTCACTACCCGGGAGCAGTACTTC,CASSLAGHLTTREQYF,once,TRBV5-6,-,TRBJ2-7